This T cell receptor beta chain was profiled in a study of cytomegalovirus exposure and HLA in healthy donors. Findings and limits, study-wide: A later analysis by the authors found several of the most significant clusters apparently linked to common viral pathogens. About 90% or about 30% of the time was how often most TCR beta V segments were productive, according to an earlier analysis.

A word on this clone: Its antigen is unknown.

Trimming pared 4 bases from V and 0 bases from J, leaving 11 bases between. The CDR3 length is 15 residues. Germline lookup yields CDR1 SGHDT and CDR2 YYEEEE. PCR used 60 Vbeta primers and 13 Jbeta primers. Sequencing was performed with immunoSEQ multiplex PCR; in TCRdb, only in-frame clones are kept and a portion is missing. This table has more than 95,000 clones, 80% appearing once. The clonotype originates from a man aged 25-45 years in good health and CMV-seropositive. The V and J genes are TRBV5-6 and TRBJ1-3; D gene uncertain. What was sequenced was PBMCs. This CDR3 reads CASSIGLSSGNTIYF. Written as DNA, the CDR3 is TGTGCCAGCAGCATTGGACTGAGCTCTGGAAACACCATATATTTT.